The source of this TCR beta chain is a study of T cell responses to AZD1222 COVID-19 vaccine. At the level of the study: Second-dose timings of about 4 or about 12 weeks were pooled. Points from the study as a whole: Regions left unmutated in variants are reportedly the target of nearly half of spike-specific TCRs. Sampling that yielded the repertoires occurred only after the peak T cell response.

Sequenced by immunoSEQ multiplex PCR; TCRdb stores in-frame clones only, minus some. The sample holds around 66,000 clones, roughly 84% seen once. Trimming removed 5 bases from V and 4 bases from J, with 14 bases in between. CDR1 and CDR2 from the germline V gene are SGHAT and FQDESV (reference sequence). The CDR3 runs 14 residues. This clone has just one count. Its antigen is still unknown. The clonotype was recovered from an adult in good health. The input for sequencing was peripheral blood, taken on day 0 of AZD1222 vaccination. The V and J genes are TRBV11-1 and TRBJ2-5; D is unresolved. CDR3 amino acids: CASSPNILGETQYF. CDR3 sequence (DNA): TGTGCCAGCAGCCCGAATATCCTAGGAGAGACCCAGTACTTC.